The clone carrying this T cell receptor beta chain was detected only a few times. MiXCR, applied by TCRdb to the 5' RACE reads, yields one record per CDR3 protein. The profile covers about 400,000 distinct CDR3 sequences, with about 6% appearing a single time and approximately 15% taken by the ten largest. V lost 5 bases and J lost 0, with 14 bases in between. Germline V gene lookup returns CDR1 GTSNPN and CDR2 SVGIG (reference sequence). This CDR3 comprises 15 residues. The data belong to a study of T cells after yellow fever vaccination. This receptor was taken from a man aged 25-40 years who received the YFV17D yellow fever vaccine. The V and J genes are TRBV30 and TRBJ1-5; D possibly corresponds to TRBD1 (6 bases). Sequencing was performed on PBMCs, taken 5 days after the yellow fever booster vaccination. The CDR3 sequence: CAWYETDSSNQPQHF. The CDR3, as DNA: TGTGCCTGGTACGAAACGGACAGTAGCAATCAGCCCCAGCATTTT.